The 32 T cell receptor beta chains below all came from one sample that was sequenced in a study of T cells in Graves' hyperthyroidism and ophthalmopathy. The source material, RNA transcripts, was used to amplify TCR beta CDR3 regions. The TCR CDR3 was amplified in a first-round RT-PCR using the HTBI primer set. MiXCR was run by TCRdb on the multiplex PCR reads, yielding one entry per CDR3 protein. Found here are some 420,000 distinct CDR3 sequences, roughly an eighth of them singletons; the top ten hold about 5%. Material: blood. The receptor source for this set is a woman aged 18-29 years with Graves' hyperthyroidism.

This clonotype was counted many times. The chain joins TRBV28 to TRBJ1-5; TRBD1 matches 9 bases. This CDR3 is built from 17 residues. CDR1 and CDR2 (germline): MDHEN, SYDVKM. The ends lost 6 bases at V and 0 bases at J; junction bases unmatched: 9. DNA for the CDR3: TGTGCCAGCAGACTGGGGGGACAGGGATATAGCAATCAGCCCCAGCATTTT. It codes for CASRLGGQGYSNQPQHF.

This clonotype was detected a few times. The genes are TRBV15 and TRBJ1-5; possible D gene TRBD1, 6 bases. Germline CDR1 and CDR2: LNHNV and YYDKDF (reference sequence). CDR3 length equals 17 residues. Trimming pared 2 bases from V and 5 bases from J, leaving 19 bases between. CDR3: CATSRRTGSRIHQPQHF. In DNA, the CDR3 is TGTGCCACCAGCAGACGAACAGGGTCCAGAATTCATCAGCCCCAGCATTTT.

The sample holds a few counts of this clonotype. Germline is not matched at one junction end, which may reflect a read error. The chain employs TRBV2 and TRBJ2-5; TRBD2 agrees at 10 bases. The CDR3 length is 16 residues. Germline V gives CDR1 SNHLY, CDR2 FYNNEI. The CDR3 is CASRFLAGVRQGTQYF. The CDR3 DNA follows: TGTGCCAGCAGGTTCCTAGCGGGAGTTAGACAAGGGACCCAGTACTTC.

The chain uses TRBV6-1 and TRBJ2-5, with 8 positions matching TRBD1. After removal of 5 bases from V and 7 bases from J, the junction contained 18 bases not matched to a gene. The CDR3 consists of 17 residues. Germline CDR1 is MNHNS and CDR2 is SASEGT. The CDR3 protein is CASSQGPTGERPRTQYF. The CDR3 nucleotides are TGTGCCAGCAGTCAGGGGCCGACAGGGGAACGGCCTAGGACCCAGTACTTC.

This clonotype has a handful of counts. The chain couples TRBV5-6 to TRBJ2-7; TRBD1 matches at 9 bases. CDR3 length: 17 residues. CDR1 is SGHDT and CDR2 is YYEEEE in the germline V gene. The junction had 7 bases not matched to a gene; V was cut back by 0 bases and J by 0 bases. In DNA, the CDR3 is TGTGCCAGCAGCTTGGGGGTGGGACAGGGAACCTCCTACGAGCAGTACTTC. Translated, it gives CASSLGVGQGTSYEQYF.

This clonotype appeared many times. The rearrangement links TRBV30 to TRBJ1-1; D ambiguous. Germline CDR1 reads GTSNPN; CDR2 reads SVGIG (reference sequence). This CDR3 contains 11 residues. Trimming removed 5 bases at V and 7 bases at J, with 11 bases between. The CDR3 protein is CAWLLGGEAFF. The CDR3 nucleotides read TGTGCCTGGCTCTTGGGTGGTGAAGCTTTCTTT.

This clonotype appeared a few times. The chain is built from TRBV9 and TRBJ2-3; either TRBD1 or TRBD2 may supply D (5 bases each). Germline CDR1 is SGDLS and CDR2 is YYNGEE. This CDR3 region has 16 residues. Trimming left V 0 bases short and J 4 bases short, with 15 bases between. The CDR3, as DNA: TGTGCCAGCAGCGTAGAGGGGCGCGAGGGCGCAGATACGCAGTATTTT. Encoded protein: CASSVEGREGADTQYF.

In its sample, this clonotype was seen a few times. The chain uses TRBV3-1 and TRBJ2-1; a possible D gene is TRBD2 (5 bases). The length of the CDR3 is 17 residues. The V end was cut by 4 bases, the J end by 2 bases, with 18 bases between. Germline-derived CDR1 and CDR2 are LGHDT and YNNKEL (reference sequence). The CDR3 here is CASSPYPTSVAYNEQFF. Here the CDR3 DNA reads TGTGCCAGCAGCCCCTACCCCACTAGTGTCGCCTACAATGAGCAGTTCTTC.

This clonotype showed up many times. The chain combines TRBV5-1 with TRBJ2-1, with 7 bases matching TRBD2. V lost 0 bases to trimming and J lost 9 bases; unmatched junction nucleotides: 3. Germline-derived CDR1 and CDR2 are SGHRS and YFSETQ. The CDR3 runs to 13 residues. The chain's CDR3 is CASSLGLAAEQFF. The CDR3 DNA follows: TGCGCCAGCAGCTTGGGACTAGCTGCTGAGCAGTTCTTC.

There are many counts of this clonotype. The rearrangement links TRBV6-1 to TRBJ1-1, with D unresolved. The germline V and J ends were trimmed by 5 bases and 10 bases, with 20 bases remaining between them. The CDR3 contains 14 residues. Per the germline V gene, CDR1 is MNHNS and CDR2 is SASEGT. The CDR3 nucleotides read TGTGCCAGCAGTCCACCAGGCGAGGGAAATAGAGCTTTCTTT. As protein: CASSPPGEGNRAFF.

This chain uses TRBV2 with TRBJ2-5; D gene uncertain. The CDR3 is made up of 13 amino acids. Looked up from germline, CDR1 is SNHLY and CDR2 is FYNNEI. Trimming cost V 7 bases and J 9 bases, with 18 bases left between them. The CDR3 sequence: CASMDDSRVAQYF. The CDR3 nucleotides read TGTGCCAGCATGGATGATTCTCGGGTCGCCCAGTACTTC. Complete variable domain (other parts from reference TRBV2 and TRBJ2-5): EPEVTQTPSHQVTQMGQEVILRCVPISNHLYFYWYRQILGQKVEFLVSFYNNEISEKSEIFDDQFSVERPDGSNFTLKIRSTKLEDSAMYFCASMDDSRVAQYFGPGTRLLVL.

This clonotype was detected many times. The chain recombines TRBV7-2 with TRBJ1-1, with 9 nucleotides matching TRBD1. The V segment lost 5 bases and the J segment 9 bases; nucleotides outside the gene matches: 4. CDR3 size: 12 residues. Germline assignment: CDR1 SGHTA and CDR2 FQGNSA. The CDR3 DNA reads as TGTGCCAGCAGCCGAGACAGGGGGAAAGCTTTCTTT. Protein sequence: CASSRDRGKAFF. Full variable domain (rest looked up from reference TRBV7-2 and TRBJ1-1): GAGVSQSPSNKVTEKGKDVELRCDPISGHTALYWYRQSLGQGLEFLIYFQGNSAPDKSGLPSDRFSAERTGGSVSTLTIQRTQQEDSAVYLCASSRDRGKAFFGQGTRLTVV.

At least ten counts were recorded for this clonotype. The CDR3 protein is CASSSLSGQQFF. The CDR3, as DNA: TGTGCCAGCAGTTCCCTTAGCGGGCAGCAGTTCTTC. The rearrangement links TRBV12-3 or TRBV12-4 to TRBJ2-1; 7 nucleotides line up with TRBD2. CDR3 length: 12 residues. V gave up 4 bases and J gave up 11 bases; unmatched junction bases: 5.

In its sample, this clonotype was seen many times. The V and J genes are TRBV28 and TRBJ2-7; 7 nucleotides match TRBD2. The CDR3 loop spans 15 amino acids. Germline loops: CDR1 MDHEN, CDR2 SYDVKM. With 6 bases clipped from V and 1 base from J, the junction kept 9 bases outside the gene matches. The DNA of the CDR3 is TGTGCCAGCAGACCTAGCGGCTTCGGGTCCTACGAGCAGTACTTC. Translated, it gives CASRPSGFGSYEQYF. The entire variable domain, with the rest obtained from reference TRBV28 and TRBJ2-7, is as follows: DVKVTQSSRYLVKRTGEKVFLECVQDMDHENMFWYRQDPGLGLRLIYFSYDVKMKEKGDIPEGYSVSREKKERFSLILESASTNQTSMYLCASRPSGFGSYEQYFGPGTRLTVT.

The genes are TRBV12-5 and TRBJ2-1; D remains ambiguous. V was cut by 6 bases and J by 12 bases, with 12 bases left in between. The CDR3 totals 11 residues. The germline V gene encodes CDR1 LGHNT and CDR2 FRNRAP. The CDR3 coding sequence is TGTGCTAGTGGCACCAGGATTGGGCAGTTCTTC. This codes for CASGTRIGQFF.

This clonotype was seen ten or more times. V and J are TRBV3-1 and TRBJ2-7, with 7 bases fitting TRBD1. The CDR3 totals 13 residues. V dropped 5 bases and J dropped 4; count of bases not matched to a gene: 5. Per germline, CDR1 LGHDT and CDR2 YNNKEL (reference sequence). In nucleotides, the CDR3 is TGTGCCAGCAGCGCCTCGACAGGGTACGAGCAGTACTTC. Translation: CASSASTGYEQYF.

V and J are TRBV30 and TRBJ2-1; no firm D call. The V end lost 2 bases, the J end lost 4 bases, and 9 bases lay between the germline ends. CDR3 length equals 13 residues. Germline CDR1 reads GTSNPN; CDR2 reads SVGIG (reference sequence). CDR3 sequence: CAWSSVQYNEQFF. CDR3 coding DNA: TGTGCCTGGAGTTCAGTCCAATACAATGAGCAGTTCTTC.

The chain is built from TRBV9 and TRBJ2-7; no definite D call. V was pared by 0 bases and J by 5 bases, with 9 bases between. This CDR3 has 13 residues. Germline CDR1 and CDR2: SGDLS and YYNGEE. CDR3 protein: CASSVGMKDEQYF. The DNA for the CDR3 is TGTGCCAGCAGCGTAGGAATGAAGGACGAGCAGTACTTC.

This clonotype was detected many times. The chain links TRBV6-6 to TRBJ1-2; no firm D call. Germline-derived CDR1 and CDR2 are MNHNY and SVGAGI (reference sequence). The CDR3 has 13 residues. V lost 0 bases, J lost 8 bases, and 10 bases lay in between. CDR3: CASSYSRSSGYTF. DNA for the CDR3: TGTGCCAGCAGTTACTCTCGCAGTTCGGGCTACACCTTC.

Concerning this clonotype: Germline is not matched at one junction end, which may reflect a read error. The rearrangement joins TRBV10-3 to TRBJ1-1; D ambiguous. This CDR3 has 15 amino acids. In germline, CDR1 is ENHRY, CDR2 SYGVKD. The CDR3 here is CAISESETRVTEASF. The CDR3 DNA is TGTGCCATCAGTGAGTCAGAGACCCGGGTCACTGAAGCTTCCTTT.

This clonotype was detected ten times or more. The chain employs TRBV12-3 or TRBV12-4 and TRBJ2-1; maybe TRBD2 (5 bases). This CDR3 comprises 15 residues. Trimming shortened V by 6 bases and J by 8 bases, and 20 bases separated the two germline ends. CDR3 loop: CASRPTTPSLDEQFF. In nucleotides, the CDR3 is TGTGCCAGCAGACCGACTACCCCGTCCTTGGATGAGCAGTTCTTC.

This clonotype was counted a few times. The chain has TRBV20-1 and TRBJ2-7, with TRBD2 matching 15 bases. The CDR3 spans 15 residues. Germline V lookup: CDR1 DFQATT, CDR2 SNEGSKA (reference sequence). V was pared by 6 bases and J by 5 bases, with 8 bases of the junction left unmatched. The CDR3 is CSAGLAGGPMHEQYF. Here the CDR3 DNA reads TGCAGTGCCGGACTAGCGGGAGGGCCAATGCACGAGCAGTACTTC.

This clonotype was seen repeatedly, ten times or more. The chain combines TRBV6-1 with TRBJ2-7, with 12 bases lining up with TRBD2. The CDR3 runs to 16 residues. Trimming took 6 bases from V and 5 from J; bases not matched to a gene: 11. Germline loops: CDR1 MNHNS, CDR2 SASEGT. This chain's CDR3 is CASSAAPGLAGNEQYF. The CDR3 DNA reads TGTGCCAGCAGCGCAGCCCCGGGACTAGCGGGTAACGAGCAGTACTTC.

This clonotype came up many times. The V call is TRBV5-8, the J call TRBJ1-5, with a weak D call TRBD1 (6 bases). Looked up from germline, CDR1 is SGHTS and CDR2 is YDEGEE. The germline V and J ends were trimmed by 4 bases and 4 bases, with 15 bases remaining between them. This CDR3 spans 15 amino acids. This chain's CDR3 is CASSVGLDRNQPQHF. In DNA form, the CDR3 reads TGTGCCAGCAGCGTGGGCCTTGACAGGAATCAGCCCCAGCATTTT.

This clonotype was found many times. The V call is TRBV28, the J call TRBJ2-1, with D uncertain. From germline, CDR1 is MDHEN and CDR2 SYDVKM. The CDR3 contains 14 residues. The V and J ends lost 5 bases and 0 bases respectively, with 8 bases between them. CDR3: CASSERSSYNEQFF. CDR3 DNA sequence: TGTGCCAGCAGTGAGAGGAGCTCCTACAATGAGCAGTTCTTC.

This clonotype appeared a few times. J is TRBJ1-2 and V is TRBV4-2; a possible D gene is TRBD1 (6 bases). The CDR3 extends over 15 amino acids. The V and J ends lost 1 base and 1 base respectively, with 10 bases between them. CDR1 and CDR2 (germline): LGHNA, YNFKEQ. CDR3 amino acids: CASSQGLGGNYGYTF. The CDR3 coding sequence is TGTGCCAGCAGCCAAGGTCTAGGGGGTAACTATGGCTACACCTTC.

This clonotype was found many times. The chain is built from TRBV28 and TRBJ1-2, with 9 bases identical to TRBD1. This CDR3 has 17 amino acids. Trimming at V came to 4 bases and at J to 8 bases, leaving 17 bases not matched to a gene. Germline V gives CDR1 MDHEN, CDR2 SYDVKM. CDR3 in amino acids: CASSSAGTGPFLVGYTF. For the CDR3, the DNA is TGTGCCAGCAGTTCAGCCGGGACAGGGCCTTTTCTTGTGGGCTACACCTTC.

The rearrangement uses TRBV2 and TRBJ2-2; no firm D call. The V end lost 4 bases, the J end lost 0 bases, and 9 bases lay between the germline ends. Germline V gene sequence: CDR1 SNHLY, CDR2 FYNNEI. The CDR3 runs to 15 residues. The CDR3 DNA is TGTGCCAGCAGTGGAACACAGTCGAACACCGGGGAGCTGTTTTTT. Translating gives CASSGTQSNTGELFF. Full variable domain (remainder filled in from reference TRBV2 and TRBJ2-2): EPEVTQTPSHQVTQMGQEVILRCVPISNHLYFYWYRQILGQKVEFLVSFYNNEISEKSEIFDDQFSVERPDGSNFTLKIRSTKLEDSAMYFCASSGTQSNTGELFFGEGSRLTVL.

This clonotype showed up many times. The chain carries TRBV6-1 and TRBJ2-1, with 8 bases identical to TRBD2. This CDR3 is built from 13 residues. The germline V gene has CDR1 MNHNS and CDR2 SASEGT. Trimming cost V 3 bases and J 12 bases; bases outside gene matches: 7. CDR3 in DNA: TGTGCCAGCAGTGAGGTAGCGGGATCAAGGCAGTTCTTC. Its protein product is CASSEVAGSRQFF.

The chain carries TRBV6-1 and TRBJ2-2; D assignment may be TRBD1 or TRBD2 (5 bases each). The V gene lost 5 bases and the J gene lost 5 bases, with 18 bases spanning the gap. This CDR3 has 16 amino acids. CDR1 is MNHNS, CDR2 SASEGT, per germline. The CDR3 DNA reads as TGTGCCAGCAGTAATCAGGGTTTTGGACTTACCGGGGAGCTGTTTTTT. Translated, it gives CASSNQGFGLTGELFF.

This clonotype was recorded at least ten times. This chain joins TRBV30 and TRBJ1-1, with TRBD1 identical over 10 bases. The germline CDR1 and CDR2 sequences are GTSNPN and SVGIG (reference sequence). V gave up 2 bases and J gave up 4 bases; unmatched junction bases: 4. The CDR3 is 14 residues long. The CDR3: CAWSPDRGGTEAFF. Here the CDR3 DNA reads TGTGCCTGGAGTCCGGACAGGGGGGGCACTGAAGCTTTCTTT. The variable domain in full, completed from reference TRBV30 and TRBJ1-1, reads SQTIHQWPATLVQPVGSPLSLECTVEGTSNPNLYWYRQAAGRGLQLLFYSVGIGQISSEVPQNLSASRPQDRQFILSSKKLLLSDSGFYLCAWSPDRGGTEAFFGQGTRLTVV.

The CDR3 here is CASMGAMGEQYF. The DNA for the CDR3 is TGTGCCAGTATGGGGGCCATGGGCGAGCAGTACTTC. The rearrangement links TRBV19 to TRBJ2-7; the D gene is possibly TRBD1 (6 bases). V was shortened by 7 bases and J by 6 bases, with 13 bases between the two germline ends. From germline, CDR1 is LNHDA and CDR2 SQIVND (reference sequence). There are 12 residues in the CDR3. Variable domain in full (rest from reference TRBV19 and TRBJ2-7): DGGITQSPKYLFRKEGQNVTLSCEQNLNHDAMYWYRQDPGQGLRLIYYSQIVNDFQKGDIAEGYSVSREKKESFPLTVTSAQKNPTAFYLCASMGAMGEQYFGPGTRLTVT.